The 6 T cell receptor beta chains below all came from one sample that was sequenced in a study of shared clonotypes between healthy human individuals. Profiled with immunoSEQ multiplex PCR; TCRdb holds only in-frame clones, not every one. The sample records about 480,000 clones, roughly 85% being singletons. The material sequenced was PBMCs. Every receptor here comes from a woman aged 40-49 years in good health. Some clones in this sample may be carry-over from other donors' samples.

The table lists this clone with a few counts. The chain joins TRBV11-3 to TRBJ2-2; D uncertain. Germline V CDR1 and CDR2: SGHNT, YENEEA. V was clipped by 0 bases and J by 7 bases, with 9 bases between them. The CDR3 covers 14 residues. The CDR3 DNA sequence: TGTGCCAGCAGCTTAGAATTGGAGCGCGGGGAGCTGTTTTTT. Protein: CASSLELERGELFF.

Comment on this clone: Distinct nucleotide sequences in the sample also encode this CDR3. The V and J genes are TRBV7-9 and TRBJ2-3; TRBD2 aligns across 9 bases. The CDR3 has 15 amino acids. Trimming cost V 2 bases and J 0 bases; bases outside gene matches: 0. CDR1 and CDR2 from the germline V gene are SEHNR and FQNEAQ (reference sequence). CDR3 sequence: CASSLTSGSTDTQYF. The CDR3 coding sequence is TGTGCCAGCAGCTTAACTAGCGGGAGCACAGATACGCAGTATTTT.

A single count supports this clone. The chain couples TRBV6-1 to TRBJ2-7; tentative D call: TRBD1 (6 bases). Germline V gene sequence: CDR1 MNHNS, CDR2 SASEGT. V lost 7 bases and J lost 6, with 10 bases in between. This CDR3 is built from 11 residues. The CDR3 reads CASTLGGEQYF. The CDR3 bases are TGTGCCAGCACCCTAGGGGGCGAGCAGTACTTC.

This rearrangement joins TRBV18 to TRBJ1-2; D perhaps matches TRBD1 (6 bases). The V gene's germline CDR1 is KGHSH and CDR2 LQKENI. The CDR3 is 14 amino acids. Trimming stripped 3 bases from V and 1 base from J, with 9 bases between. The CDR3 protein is CASSPAGDNYGYTF. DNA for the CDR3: TGTGCCAGCTCACCGGCAGGGGATAACTATGGCTACACCTTC.

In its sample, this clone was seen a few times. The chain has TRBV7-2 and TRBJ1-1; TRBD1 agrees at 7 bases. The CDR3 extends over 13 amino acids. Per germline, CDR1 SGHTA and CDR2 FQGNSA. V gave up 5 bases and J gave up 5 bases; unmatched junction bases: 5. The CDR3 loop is CASSVSGGTEAFF. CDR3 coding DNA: TGTGCCAGCAGCGTCTCAGGGGGTACTGAAGCTTTCTTT.

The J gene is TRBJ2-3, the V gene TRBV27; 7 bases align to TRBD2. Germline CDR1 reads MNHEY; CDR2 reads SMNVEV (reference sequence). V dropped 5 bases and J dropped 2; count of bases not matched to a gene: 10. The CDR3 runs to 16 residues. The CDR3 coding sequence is TGTGCCAGCAGTCCCGGGGTAGCGGGTTACACAGATACGCAGTATTTT. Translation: CASSPGVAGYTDTQYF.